The TCR beta chain described here comes from a study of T cell responses to AZD1222 COVID-19 vaccine. A note on this clone: What it binds is unknown.

Germline assignment: CDR1 LGHDT and CDR2 YNNKEL (reference sequence). This CDR3 region has 15 residues. The V end lost 4 bases, the J end lost 5 bases, and 16 bases lay between the germline ends. General study findings and limits: Clonal diversity was possibly underestimated, and the donors were mostly white British, with more females. Recipients of AZD1222 seropositive at baseline numbered only six or seven. As reported, nearly half of all spike-specific TCRs target variant regions that are unmutated.

The data were produced by immunoSEQ multiplex PCR, yet TCRdb's version contains in-frame clones alone and is incomplete. The sample has about 170,000 clones, around 85% seen once; the top ten hold 1.1%. This clonotype was sampled from an adult who received the AZD1222 COVID-19 vaccine. The sequencing used peripheral blood, collected 28 days after the second AZD1222 dose. This chain joins TRBV3-1 (or the pseudogene TRBV3-2) and TRBJ2-3; a possible D gene is TRBD2 (7 bases). CDR3 nucleotide sequence: TGTGCCAGCAGCCCGGTGGGGGGGCGAGGAGATACGCAGTATTTT. Amino acid sequence: CASSPVGGRGDTQYF.